These 29 T cell receptor beta chains share one sample of origin, sequenced in a study of cytomegalovirus exposure and HLA in healthy donors. Measured with immunoSEQ multiplex PCR; TCRdb has only the in-frame clones, and not every one. The sample consists of tens of thousands of clones, about 92% of them appearing once. What was sequenced was PBMCs. The receptors were sampled from a woman aged 18-29 years in good health and CMV-seronegative.

This chain links TRBV18 with TRBJ1-1; 9 bases align to TRBD1. V shed 5 bases and J 5 bases; nucleotides not matched to a gene: 6. The CDR3 covers 14 residues. The germline V gene encodes CDR1 KGHSH and CDR2 LQKENI. CDR3 DNA sequence: TGTGCCAGCTCAGCACAGGGGGCGGAGACTGAAGCTTTCTTT. It encodes CASSAQGAETEAFF.

The chain has TRBV11-2 and TRBJ2-7; a possible D gene is TRBD1 (5 bases). The CDR3 runs to 12 residues. Per germline, CDR1 SGHAT and CDR2 FQNNGV. V lost 5 bases, J lost 3 bases, and 8 bases lay in between. CDR3 coding DNA: TGTGCCAGCAGCCTCGACAGCTACGAGCAGTACTTC. It encodes CASSLDSYEQYF. The whole variable domain, filled in from reference TRBV11-2 and TRBJ2-7, reads EAGVAQSPRYKIIEKRQSVAFWCNPISGHATLYWYQQILGQGPKLLIQFQNNGVVDDSQLPKDRFSAERLKGVDSTLKIQPAKLEDSAVYLCASSLDSYEQYFGPGTRLTVT.

This clone was observed a single time. The chain couples TRBV27 to TRBJ2-4, with 7 bases fitting TRBD2. The germline CDR1 and CDR2 sequences are MNHEY and SMNVEV (reference sequence). CDR3 length: 14 amino acids. The ends lost 0 bases at V and 10 bases at J; junction bases unmatched: 6. The CDR3 nucleotides are TGTGCCAGCAGTTTATCGGGGAGGGAGTGGATTCAGTACTTC. This gives the protein CASSLSGREWIQYF.

This clone was counted only a few times. V usage is TRBV11-2 and J usage is TRBJ1-4; maybe TRBD1 (5 bases). V lost 0 bases and J 5 bases, leaving 13 bases between the germline ends. Germline CDR1 SGHAT, CDR2 FQNNGV. CDR3 length equals 16 residues. As DNA, the CDR3 is TGTGCCAGCAGCTTAGAGGGGGGAACCGGGAATGAAAAACTGTTTTTT. This codes for CASSLEGGTGNEKLFF.

The chain recombines TRBV5-5 with TRBJ2-7; TRBD1 matches at 8 bases. The CDR3 has 14 amino acids. Trimming removed 6 bases from V and 3 bases from J; junction bases left unmatched: 8. Germline V lookup: CDR1 SGHKS, CDR2 YYEKEE (reference sequence). The CDR3 nucleotides are TGTGCCAGCAATCATGAGGACAGGGACTACGAGCAGTACTTC. Residues: CASNHEDRDYEQYF.

The genes are TRBV5-1 and TRBJ2-1; 15 positions match TRBD2. V was pared by 0 bases and J by 2 bases, with 6 bases of the junction left unmatched. Germline values: CDR1 SGHRS, CDR2 YFSETQ. The CDR3 is 19 residues long. The CDR3, as DNA: TGCGCCAGCAGCTTGGCAGGGACTAGCGGGGGGTTCACCTACAATGAGCAGTTCTTC. Protein product: CASSLAGTSGGFTYNEQFF.

The V and J genes are TRBV4-3 and TRBJ1-3, with 8 bases matching TRBD1. The germline CDR1 and CDR2 sequences are LGHNA and YSLEER. V lost 4 bases and J lost 2; bases outside the gene matches: 4. The CDR3 consists of 15 residues. CDR3 protein: CASSPQDRAGNTIYF. CDR3 nucleotides: TGCGCCAGCAGCCCCCAGGACAGGGCTGGAAACACCATATATTTT.

This chain connects TRBV6-5 to TRBJ2-2, with TRBD1 matching over 9 bases. Germline V lookup: CDR1 MNHEY, CDR2 SVGAGI. V shed 5 bases and J 5 bases; nucleotides not matched to a gene: 3. This CDR3 is built from 14 residues. DNA of the CDR3: TGTGCCAGCAGTCGGGACAGGGTTACCGGGGAGCTGTTTTTT. Translating gives CASSRDRVTGELFF.

The J gene is TRBJ2-2, the V gene TRBV5-4, with TRBD1 matching over 9 bases. After removal of 3 bases from V and 0 bases from J, the junction contained 12 bases not matched to a gene. The CDR3 length is 19 residues. CDR1 and CDR2 (germline): SGHNT, YYREEE (reference sequence). The CDR3 DNA is TGTGCCAGCAGCTGGGACAGGGTAACACGTTTCGCGAACACCGGGGAGCTGTTTTTT. Amino acid sequence: CASSWDRVTRFANTGELFF.

V and J are TRBV11-2 and TRBJ2-3, with a tentative D call TRBD1 (5 bases). This CDR3 is 15 amino acids long. Per the germline V gene, CDR1 is SGHAT and CDR2 is FQNNGV. Trimming removed 7 bases from V and 3 bases from J, with 17 bases in between. The CDR3 region has the DNA TGTGCCAGCAACCAGAGGCTAGGGGTTACAGATACGCAGTATTTT. Translation gives CASNQRLGVTDTQYF.

This chain uses TRBV12-5 with TRBJ1-2; D gene ambiguous. The CDR3 runs to 17 residues. Trimming shortened V by 0 bases and J by 4 bases, and 18 bases separated the two germline ends. Germline-derived CDR1 and CDR2 are LGHNT and FRNRAP. CDR3 in amino acids: CASGLVRVTESPYGYTF. The CDR3, as DNA: TGTGCTAGTGGTTTGGTACGAGTCACAGAATCACCCTATGGCTACACCTTC. The full variable domain, rest sourced from reference TRBV12-5 and TRBJ1-2, is DARVTQTPRHKVTEMGQEVTMRCQPILGHNTVFWYRQTMMQGLELLAYFRNRAPLDDSGMPKDRFSAEMPDATLATLKIQPSEPRDSAVYFCASGLVRVTESPYGYTFGSGTRLTVV.

This chain connects TRBV5-6 to TRBJ1-5; 9 bases fit TRBD1. Germline V gene data show CDR1 as SGHDT and CDR2 as YYEEEE. Trimming cost V 2 bases and J 2 bases; bases outside gene matches: 5. The CDR3 is made up of 16 amino acids. The CDR3: CASSFGQGLRNQPQHF. CDR3 sequence (DNA): TGTGCCAGCAGCTTCGGACAGGGGTTGCGCAATCAGCCCCAGCATTTT.

This chain links TRBV7-6 with TRBJ1-1; 8 nucleotides agree with TRBD1. The J segment lost 6 bases and the V segment lost 1 base, leaving 4 bases of the junction unmatched. CDR1 is SGHVS and CDR2 is FNYEAQ in the germline V gene. The CDR3 contains 14 residues. CDR3 nucleotides: TGTGCCAGCAGCTTAGATCCAGGGGGCTCTGAAGCTTTCTTT. Protein sequence: CASSLDPGGSEAFF.

The genes are TRBV5-1 and TRBJ1-1; possible D gene TRBD1, 6 bases. The CDR3 covers 16 residues. The V end lost 7 bases, the J end lost 0 bases, and 19 bases lay between the germline ends. From germline, CDR1 is SGHRS and CDR2 YFSETQ. CDR3 region: CASAPGGGGVNTEAFF. The CDR3 DNA reads TGCGCCAGCGCCCCGGGGGGTGGGGGCGTGAACACTGAAGCTTTCTTT.

A single count supports this clone. CDR3 loop: CASSDSYTEAFF. The CDR3 nucleotides are TGTGCCAGCAGCGACAGCTACACTGAAGCTTTCTTT. The genes are TRBV6-5 and TRBJ1-1; tentative D call: TRBD1 (5 bases). The V and J ends lost 6 bases and 3 bases respectively, with 8 bases between them. The CDR3 runs to 12 residues. Looked up from germline, CDR1 is MNHEY and CDR2 is SVGAGI.

This chain joins TRBV6-4 and TRBJ1-2, with D maybe TRBD1 (5 bases). This CDR3 contains 11 residues. Germline lookup yields CDR1 MRHNA and CDR2 SNTAGT. Trimming pared 3 bases from V and 8 bases from J, leaving 7 bases between. CDR3 residues: CASSEGLGYTF. The CDR3 nucleotides read TGTGCCAGCAGTGAGGGGCTCGGCTACACCTTC.

This clone was counted a few times. The chain has TRBV12-5 and TRBJ2-1; tentative D call: TRBD2 (5 bases). Germline-derived CDR1 and CDR2 are LGHNT and FRNRAP. The CDR3 runs 13 residues. The V end lost 6 bases, the J end lost 3 bases, and 9 bases lay between the germline ends. The CDR3 nucleotides read TGTGCTAGTGGGGATACTAGCTACAATGAGCAGTTCTTC. It encodes CASGDTSYNEQFF.

V gene TRBV19 combines with J gene TRBJ1-5; TRBD1 might be the D (6 bases). Germline assignment: CDR1 LNHDA and CDR2 SQIVND (reference sequence). The V end lost 2 bases, the J end lost 7 bases, and 21 bases lay between the germline ends. The CDR3 is 17 residues long. CDR3 coding DNA: TGTGCCAGTAGTATACTAAGGGGGGGGCCAGGAGGGCAGCCCCAGCATTTT. Protein: CASSILRGGPGGQPQHF.

V gene TRBV5-1 combines with J gene TRBJ1-6; D gene uncertain. CDR1 SGHRS and CDR2 YFSETQ come from the germline V gene. The CDR3 has 13 residues. The V and J ends lost 0 bases and 8 bases respectively, with 6 bases between them. CDR3 sequence reads: CASSLVGDSPLHF. The DNA for the CDR3 is TGCGCCAGCAGCTTGGTAGGAGATTCACCCCTCCACTTT.

The chain is built from TRBV19 and TRBJ1-2, with D possibly being TRBD1 (5 bases). The germline V gene has CDR1 LNHDA and CDR2 SQIVND (reference sequence). The V gene lost 5 bases and the J gene lost 3 bases, with 16 bases spanning the gap. CDR3 size: 15 residues. The CDR3 bases are TGTGCCAGTAGTCCTACCGCAGGGCAACACTATGGCTACACCTTC. Protein sequence: CASSPTAGQHYGYTF.

This clone was picked up a small number of times. The junction shows a germline mismatch at one end, possibly a read error. This sequence joins TRBV2 and TRBJ1-1, with TRBD1 as a possible D gene (5 bases). The CDR3 has 15 residues. Germline loops: CDR1 SNHLY, CDR2 FYNNEI. The CDR3 DNA reads as TGTGCCAGCCAAGCCTCGGGGGGGTGGAACCCTGAAGCTTTCTTT. Protein product: CASQASGGWNPEAFF. Filled out from reference TRBV2 and TRBJ1-1, the complete variable domain reads EPEVTQTPSHQVTQMGQEVILRCVPISNHLYFYWYRQILGQKVEFLVSFYNNEISEKSEIFDDQFSVERPDGSNFTLKIRSTKLEDSAMYFCASQASGGWNPEAFFGQGTRLTVV.

The rearrangement joins TRBV9 to TRBJ1-3, with 7 bases aligning to TRBD1. Germline loops: CDR1 SGDLS, CDR2 YYNGEE. Trimming at V came to 3 bases and at J to 4 bases, leaving 16 bases not matched to a gene. The CDR3 consists of 18 residues. CDR3 region: CASSAEQGLGSLGNTIYF. CDR3 DNA: TGTGCCAGCAGCGCGGAACAGGGGCTTGGGAGTTTAGGAAACACCATATATTTT.

The rearrangement uses TRBV27 and TRBJ1-1; 8 nucleotides match TRBD1. This CDR3 has 16 residues. CDR1 and CDR2 (germline): MNHEY, SMNVEV (reference sequence). The junction had 11 bases not matched to a gene; V was cut back by 3 bases and J by 5 bases. The DNA of the CDR3 is TGTGCCAGCAGTTTTATCAAGACAGGGGTTTGGACTGAAGCTTTCTTT. This translates into CASSFIKTGVWTEAFF.

The J gene is TRBJ2-6, the V gene TRBV6-1, with a weak D call TRBD2 (5 bases). The germline V and J ends were trimmed by 4 bases and 3 bases, with 10 bases remaining between them. This CDR3 has 15 residues. The germline CDR1 and CDR2 sequences are MNHNS and SASEGT. CDR3 amino acids: CASSVSGNGANVLTF. The CDR3 DNA reads as TGTGCCAGCAGTGTTTCGGGGAATGGGGCCAACGTCCTGACTTTC.

V is TRBV28 and J is TRBJ2-5; 10 bases line up with TRBD1. Germline CDR1 and CDR2: MDHEN and SYDVKM. The CDR3 loop spans 15 amino acids. The ends lost 6 bases at V and 5 bases at J; junction bases unmatched: 9. CDR3 region: CASSPGDRGTETQYF. The CDR3 bases are TGTGCCAGCAGCCCAGGGGACAGGGGAACGGAGACCCAGTACTTC.

V gene TRBV19 combines with J gene TRBJ1-3, with D possibly being TRBD1 (6 bases). The CDR3 is 14 residues long. V lost 4 bases and J 4 bases, leaving 11 bases between the germline ends. Germline V gene lookup returns CDR1 LNHDA and CDR2 SQIVND (reference sequence). CDR3 protein: CASSTIGTGNTIYF. CDR3 coding DNA: TGTGCCAGTAGTACTATCGGGACAGGAAACACCATATATTTT.

This rearrangement joins TRBV27 to TRBJ1-2, with D perhaps TRBD1 (5 bases). Trimming cost V 6 bases and J 8 bases, with 22 bases left between them. Germline CDR1 reads MNHEY; CDR2 reads SMNVEV (reference sequence). This CDR3 contains 15 residues. The CDR3 sequence: CASRESGRGRNGYTF. The CDR3 DNA is TGTGCCAGCAGGGAGTCAGGGAGGGGACGGAACGGCTACACCTTC.

This clone was recorded only once. This chain connects TRBV5-6 to TRBJ2-1, with D possibly TRBD2 on 6 matching bases. Per the germline V gene, CDR1 is SGHDT and CDR2 is YYEEEE. The CDR3 contains 16 residues. Trimming took 1 base from V and 3 from J, leaving 14 bases between them. DNA of the CDR3: TGTGCCAGCAGCTTGCACTTTCCGGGACTCTACAATGAGCAGTTCTTC. It yields the protein CASSLHFPGLYNEQFF.

CDR3 region: CASSLLDYWRKETQYF. Written as DNA, the CDR3 is TGTGCCAGCAGCTTGTTGGACTATTGGAGAAAAGAGACCCAGTACTTC. The J gene is TRBJ2-5, the V gene TRBV5-6; D might be TRBD2 (6 bases). Trimming left V 1 base short and J 3 bases short, with 16 bases between. CDR1 and CDR2 (germline): SGHDT, YYEEEE. This CDR3 contains 16 residues.